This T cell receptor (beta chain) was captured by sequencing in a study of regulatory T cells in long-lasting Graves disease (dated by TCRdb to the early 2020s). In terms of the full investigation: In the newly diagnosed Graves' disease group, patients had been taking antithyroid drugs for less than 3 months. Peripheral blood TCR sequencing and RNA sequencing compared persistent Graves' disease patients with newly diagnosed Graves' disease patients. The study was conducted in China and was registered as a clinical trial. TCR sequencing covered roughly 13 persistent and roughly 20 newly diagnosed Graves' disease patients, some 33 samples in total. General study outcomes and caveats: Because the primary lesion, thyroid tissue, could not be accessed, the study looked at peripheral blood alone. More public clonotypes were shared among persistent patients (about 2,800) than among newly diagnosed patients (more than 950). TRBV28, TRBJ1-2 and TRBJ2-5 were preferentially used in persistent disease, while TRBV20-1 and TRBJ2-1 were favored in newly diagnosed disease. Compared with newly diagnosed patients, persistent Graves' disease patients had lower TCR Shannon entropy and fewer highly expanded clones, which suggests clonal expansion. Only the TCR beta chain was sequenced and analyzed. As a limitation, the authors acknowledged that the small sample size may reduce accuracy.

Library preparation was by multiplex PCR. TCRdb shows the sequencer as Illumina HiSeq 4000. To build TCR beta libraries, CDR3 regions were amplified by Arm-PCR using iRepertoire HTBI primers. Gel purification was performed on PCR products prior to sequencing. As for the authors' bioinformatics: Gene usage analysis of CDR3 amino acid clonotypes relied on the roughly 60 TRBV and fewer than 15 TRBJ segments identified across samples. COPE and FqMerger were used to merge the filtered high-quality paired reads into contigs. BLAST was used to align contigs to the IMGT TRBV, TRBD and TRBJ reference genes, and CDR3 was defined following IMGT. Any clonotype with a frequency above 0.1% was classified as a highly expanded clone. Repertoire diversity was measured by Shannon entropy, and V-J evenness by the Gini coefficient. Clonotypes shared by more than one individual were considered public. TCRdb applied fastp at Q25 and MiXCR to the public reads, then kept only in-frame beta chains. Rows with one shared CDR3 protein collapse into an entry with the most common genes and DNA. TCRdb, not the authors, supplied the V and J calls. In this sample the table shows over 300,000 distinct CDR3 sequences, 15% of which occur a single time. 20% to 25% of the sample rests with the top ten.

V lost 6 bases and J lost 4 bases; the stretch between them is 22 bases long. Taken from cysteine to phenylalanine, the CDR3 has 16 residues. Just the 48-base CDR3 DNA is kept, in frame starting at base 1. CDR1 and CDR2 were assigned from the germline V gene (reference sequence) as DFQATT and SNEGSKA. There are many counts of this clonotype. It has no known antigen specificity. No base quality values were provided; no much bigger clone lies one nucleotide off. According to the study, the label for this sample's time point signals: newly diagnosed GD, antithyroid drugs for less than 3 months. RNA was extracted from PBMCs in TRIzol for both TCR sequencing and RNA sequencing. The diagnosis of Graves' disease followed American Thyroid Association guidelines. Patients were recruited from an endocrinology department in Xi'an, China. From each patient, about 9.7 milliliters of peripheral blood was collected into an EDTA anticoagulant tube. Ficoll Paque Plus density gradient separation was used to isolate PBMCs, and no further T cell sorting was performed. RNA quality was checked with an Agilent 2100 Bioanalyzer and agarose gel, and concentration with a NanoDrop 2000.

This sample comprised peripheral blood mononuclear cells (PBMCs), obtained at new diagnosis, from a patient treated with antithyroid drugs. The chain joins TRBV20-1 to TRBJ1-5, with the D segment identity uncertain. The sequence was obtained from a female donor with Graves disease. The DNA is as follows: TGCAGTGCCCAACGAACGATCGGGGTCCCGAATCAGCCCCAGCATTTT. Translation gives CSAQRTIGVPNQPQHF.